This T cell receptor beta chain was sequenced in a study of T cells after yellow fever vaccination. Overall study results and limits: Most primary-vaccination clones reappeared after the booster (approximately 95% CD4, around 88% CD8). Researchers noted that a small share of clonotypes showed up in both CD4 and CD8 compartments.

TCRdb processed the 5' RACE reads anew with MiXCR; each CDR3 protein has one entry. The sample lists roughly 330,000 distinct CDR3 sequences; approximately 7% were seen once. Germline lookup yields CDR1 MNHEY and CDR2 SMNVEV (reference sequence). The CDR3 runs to 17 residues. V was shortened by 6 bases and J by 0 bases, with 15 bases between the two germline ends. For this clonotype: Antigen: not known.

The chain carries TRBV27 and TRBJ1-6, with a possible D match to TRBD1 (5 bases). The TCR originated in a man aged 18 to 29 who received the YFV17D yellow fever vaccine. The sample here was PBMCs, taken around 45 days after the first yellow fever vaccination. In nucleotides, the CDR3 is TGTGCCAGCAGGACAGCTGCAGCCGGCTCCTATAATTCACCCCTCCACTTT. Translated, it gives CASRTAAAGSYNSPLHF.